The clone carrying this T cell receptor beta chain occurred once. As yet, its antigen is unknown. The data stem from a study of cytomegalovirus exposure and HLA in healthy donors. Study at large: The 120 validation repertoires were produced on the same platform as the 550 to 700 repertoires of the first cohort. This was reported in a later analysis.

Study conclusions and caveats: Most sequenced TCRs were rare (though some public TCRs occurred in many donors).

Germline lookup yields CDR1 ENHRY and CDR2 SYGVKD. CDR3 length equals 14 residues. Unmatched junction bases numbered 11, after V lost 9 bases and J lost 3 bases. Data came from immunoSEQ multiplex PCR; TCRdb stores just in-frame clones and leaves some out. Here the sample spans about 82,000 clones, about 92% being singletons. This chain links TRBV10-3 with TRBJ2-7, with 7 bases aligning to TRBD1. The source material was PBMCs. This receptor was taken from a man in his late teens or twenties in good health and CMV-seronegative. CDR3 sequence reads: CAIRDGQANYEQYF. The CDR3 DNA is TGTGCCATAAGGGACGGACAGGCCAACTACGAGCAGTACTTC.